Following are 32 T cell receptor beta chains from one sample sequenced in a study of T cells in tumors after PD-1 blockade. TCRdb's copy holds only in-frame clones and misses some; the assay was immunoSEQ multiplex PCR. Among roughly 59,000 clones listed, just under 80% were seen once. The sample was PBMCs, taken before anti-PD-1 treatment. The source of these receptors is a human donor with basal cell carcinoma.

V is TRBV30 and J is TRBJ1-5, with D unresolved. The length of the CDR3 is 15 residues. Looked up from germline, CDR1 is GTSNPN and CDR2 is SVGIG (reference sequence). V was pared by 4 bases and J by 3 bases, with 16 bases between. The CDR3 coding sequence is TGTGCCTGGACGAGTGATGTGGGAGACAATCAGCCCCAGCATTTT. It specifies CAWTSDVGDNQPQHF.

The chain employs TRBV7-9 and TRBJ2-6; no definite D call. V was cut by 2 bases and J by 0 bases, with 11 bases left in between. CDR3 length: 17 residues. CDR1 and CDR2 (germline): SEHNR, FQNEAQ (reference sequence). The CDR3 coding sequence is TGTGCCAGCAGCTTACGCGCTCACCTCTCTGGGGCCAACGTCCTGACTTTC. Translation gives CASSLRAHLSGANVLTF.

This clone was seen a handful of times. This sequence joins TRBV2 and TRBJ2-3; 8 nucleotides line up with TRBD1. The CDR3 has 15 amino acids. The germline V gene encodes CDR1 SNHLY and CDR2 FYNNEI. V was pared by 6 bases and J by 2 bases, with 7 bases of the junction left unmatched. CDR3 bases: TGTGCCAGCAGCCCGACAGGGGTATACACAGATACGCAGTATTTT. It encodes CASSPTGVYTDTQYF.

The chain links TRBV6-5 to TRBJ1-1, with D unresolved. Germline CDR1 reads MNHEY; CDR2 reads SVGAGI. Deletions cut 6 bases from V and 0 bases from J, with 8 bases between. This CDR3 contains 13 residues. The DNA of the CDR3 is TGTGCCAGCAGCACGCGGGTGAACACTGAAGCTTTCTTT. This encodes CASSTRVNTEAFF.

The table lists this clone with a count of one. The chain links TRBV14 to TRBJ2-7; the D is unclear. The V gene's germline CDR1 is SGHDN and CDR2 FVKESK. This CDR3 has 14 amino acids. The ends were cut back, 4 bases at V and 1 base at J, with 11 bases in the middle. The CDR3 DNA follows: TGTGCCAGCAGCCCGGGCGGTCCGTCCTACGAGCAGTACTTC. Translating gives CASSPGGPSYEQYF.

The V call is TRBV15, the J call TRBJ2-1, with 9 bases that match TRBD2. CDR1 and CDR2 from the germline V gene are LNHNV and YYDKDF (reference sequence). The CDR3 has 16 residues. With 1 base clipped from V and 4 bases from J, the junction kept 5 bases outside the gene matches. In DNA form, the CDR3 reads TGTGCCACCAGCAGAGGGAAGCTAGCGGGGTACAATGAGCAGTTCTTC. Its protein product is CATSRGKLAGYNEQFF.

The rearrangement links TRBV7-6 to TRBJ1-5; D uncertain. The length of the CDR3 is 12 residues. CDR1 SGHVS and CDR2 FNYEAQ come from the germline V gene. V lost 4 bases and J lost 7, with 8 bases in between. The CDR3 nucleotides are TGTGCCAGCAGCTCCCCGCCGCAGCCCCAGCATTTT. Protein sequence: CASSSPPQPQHF.

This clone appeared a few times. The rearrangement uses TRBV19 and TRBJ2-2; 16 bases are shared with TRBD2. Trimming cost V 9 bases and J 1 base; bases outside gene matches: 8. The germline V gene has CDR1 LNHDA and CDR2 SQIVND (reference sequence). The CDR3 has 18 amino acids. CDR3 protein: CASRKGTSGGVNTGELFF. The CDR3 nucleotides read TGTGCCAGCCGGAAGGGGACTAGCGGGGGGGTGAACACCGGGGAGCTGTTTTTT.

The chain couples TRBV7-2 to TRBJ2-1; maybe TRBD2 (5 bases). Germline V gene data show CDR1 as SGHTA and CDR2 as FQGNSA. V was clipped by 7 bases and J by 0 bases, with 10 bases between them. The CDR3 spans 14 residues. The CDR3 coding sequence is TGTGCCAGCAACCCGGGGAACTCCTACAATGAGCAGTTCTTC. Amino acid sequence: CASNPGNSYNEQFF. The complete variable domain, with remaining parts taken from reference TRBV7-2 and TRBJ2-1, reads GAGVSQSPSNKVTEKGKDVELRCDPISGHTALYWYRQSLGQGLEFLIYFQGNSAPDKSGLPSDRFSAERTGGSVSTLTIQRTQQEDSAVYLCASNPGNSYNEQFFGPGTRLTVL.

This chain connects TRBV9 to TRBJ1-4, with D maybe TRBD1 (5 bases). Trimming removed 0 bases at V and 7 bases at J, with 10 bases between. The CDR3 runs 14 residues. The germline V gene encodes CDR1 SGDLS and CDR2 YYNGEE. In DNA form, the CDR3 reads TGTGCCAGCAGCGTAGTTCCCGGGGGTGAAAAACTGTTTTTT. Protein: CASSVVPGGEKLFF.

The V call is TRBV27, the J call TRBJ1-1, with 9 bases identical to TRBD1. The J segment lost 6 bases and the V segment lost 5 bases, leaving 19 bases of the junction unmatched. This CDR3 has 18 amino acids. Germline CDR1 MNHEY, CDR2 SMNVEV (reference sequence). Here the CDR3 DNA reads TGTGCCAGCAGTCCAAACCCGGGACAGGGAGGAGGGTGGGCTGAAGCTTTCTTT. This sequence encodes CASSPNPGQGGGWAEAFF.

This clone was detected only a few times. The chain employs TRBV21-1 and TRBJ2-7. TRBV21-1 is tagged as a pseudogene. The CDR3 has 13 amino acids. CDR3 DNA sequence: TGTGCCAGCCCTGGCAGGAGCTCCTACGAGCAGTACTTC. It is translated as CASPGRSSYEQYF.

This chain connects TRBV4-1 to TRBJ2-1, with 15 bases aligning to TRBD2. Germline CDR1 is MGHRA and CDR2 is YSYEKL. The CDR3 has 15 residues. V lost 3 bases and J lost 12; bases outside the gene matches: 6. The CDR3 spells CASSHGLAGGQGQFF. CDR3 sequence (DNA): TGCGCCAGCAGCCATGGACTAGCGGGGGGGCAGGGGCAGTTCTTC.

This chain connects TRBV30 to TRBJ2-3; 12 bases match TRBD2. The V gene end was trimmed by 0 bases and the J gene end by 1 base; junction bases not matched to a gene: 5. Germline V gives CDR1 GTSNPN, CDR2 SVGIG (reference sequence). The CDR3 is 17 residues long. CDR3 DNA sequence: TGTGCCTGGAGTGTAAAGTCTAGCGGGGGGGGCACAGATACGCAGTATTTT. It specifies CAWSVKSSGGGTDTQYF. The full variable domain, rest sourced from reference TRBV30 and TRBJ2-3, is SQTIHQWPATLVQPVGSPLSLECTVEGTSNPNLYWYRQAAGRGLQLLFYSVGIGQISSEVPQNLSASRPQDRQFILSSKKLLLSDSGFYLCAWSVKSSGGGTDTQYFGPGTRLTVL.

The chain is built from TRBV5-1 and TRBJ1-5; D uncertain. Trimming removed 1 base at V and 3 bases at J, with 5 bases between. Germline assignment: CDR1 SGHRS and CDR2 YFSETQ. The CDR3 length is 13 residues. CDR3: CASSLKPNQPQHF. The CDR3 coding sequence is TGCGCCAGCAGCTTGAAACCCAATCAGCCCCAGCATTTT.

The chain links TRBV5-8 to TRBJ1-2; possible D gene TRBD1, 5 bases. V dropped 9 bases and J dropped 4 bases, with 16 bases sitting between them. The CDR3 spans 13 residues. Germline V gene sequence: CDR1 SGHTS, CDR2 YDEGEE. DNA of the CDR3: TGTGCCACCTCTACGAGGGGCGTCTATGGCTACACCTTC. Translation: CATSTRGVYGYTF.

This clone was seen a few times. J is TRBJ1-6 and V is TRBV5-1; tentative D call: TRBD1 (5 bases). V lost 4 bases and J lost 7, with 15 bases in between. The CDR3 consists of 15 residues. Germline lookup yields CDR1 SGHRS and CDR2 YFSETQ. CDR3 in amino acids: CASSRSGAVNSPLHF. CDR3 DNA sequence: TGCGCCAGCAGCCGCTCTGGGGCAGTCAATTCACCCCTCCACTTT.

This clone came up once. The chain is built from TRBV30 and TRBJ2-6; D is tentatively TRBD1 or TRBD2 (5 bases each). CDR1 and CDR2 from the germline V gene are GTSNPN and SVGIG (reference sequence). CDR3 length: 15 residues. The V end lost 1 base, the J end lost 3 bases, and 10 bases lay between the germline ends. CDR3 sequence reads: CAWSGGAIGANVLTF. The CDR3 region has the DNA TGTGCCTGGAGTGGAGGGGCGATTGGGGCCAACGTCCTGACTTTC.

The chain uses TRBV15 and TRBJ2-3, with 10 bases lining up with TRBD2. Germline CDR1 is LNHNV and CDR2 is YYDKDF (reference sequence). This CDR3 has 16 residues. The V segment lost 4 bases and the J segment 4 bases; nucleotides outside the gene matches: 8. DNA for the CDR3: TGTGCCACCAGCACCCTAGCGGGGGCCAGGTCAGATACGCAGTATTTT. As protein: CATSTLAGARSDTQYF.

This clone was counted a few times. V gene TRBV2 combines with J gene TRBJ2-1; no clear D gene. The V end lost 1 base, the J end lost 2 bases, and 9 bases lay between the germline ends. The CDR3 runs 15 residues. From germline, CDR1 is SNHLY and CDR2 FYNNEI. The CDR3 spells CASSEVRSPYNEQFF. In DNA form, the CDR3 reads TGTGCCAGCAGTGAAGTGCGGTCTCCCTACAATGAGCAGTTCTTC.

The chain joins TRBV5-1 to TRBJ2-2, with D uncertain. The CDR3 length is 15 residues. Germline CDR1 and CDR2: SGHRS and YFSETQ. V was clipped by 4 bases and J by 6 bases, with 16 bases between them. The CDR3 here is CASSGTETYAGELFF. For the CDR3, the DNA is TGCGCCAGCAGCGGCACAGAGACATACGCCGGGGAGCTGTTTTTT. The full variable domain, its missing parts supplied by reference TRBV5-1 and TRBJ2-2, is KAGVTQTPRYLIKTRGQQVTLSCSPISGHRSVSWYQQTPGQGLQFLFEYFSETQRNKGNFPGRFSGRQFSNSRSEMNVSTLELGDSALYLCASSGTETYAGELFFGEGSRLTVL.

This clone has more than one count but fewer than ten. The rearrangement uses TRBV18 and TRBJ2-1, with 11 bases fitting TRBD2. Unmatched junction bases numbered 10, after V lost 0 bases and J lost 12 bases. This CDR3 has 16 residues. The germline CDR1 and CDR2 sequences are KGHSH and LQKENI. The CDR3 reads CASSPPSSGGAQWQFF. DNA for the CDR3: TGTGCCAGCTCACCACCGAGTAGCGGGGGGGCCCAATGGCAGTTCTTC.

In DNA form, the CDR3 reads TGTGCCAGCAGTAGGTCGACAGGGATCAGGACTGAAGCTTTCTTT. Amino acid sequence: CASSRSTGIRTEAFF. V is TRBV6-5 and J is TRBJ1-1; 7 bases agree with TRBD1. Germline CDR1 is MNHEY and CDR2 is SVGAGI. This CDR3 spans 15 amino acids. The V gene end was trimmed by 5 bases and the J gene end by 5 bases; junction bases not matched to a gene: 11.

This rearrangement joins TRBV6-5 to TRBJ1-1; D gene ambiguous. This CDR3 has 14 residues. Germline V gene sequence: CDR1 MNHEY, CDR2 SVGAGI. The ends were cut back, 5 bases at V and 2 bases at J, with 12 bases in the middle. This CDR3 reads CASSRIAGNTEAFF. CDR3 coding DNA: TGTGCCAGCAGTAGGATCGCAGGCAACACTGAAGCTTTCTTT.

For the CDR3, the DNA is TGCGCCAGCAGCTTGGAAATTCCAGGGCCCCGTCGAATCTACACTGAAGCTTTCTTT. Protein product: CASSLEIPGPRRIYTEAFF. The gene calls are TRBV5-1 and TRBJ1-1; possibly TRBD1 for D (5 bases). The length of the CDR3 is 19 residues. V was cut by 0 bases and J by 3 bases, with 24 bases left in between. Germline V lookup: CDR1 SGHRS, CDR2 YFSETQ.

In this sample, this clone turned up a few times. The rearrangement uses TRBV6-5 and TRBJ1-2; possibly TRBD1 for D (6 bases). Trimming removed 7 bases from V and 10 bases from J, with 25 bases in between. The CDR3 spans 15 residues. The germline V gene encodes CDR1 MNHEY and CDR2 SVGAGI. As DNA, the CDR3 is TGTGCCAGCACCAACCCGAGGGGTGGGGGCTCCGACTACACCTTC. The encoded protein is CASTNPRGGGSDYTF.

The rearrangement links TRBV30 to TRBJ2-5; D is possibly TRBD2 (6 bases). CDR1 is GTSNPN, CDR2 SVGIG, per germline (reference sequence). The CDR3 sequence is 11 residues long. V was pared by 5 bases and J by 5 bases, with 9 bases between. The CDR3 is CAWSGEETQYF. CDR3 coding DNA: TGTGCCTGGTCGGGAGAGGAGACCCAGTACTTC. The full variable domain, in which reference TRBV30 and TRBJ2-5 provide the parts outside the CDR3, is SQTIHQWPATLVQPVGSPLSLECTVEGTSNPNLYWYRQAAGRGLQLLFYSVGIGQISSEVPQNLSASRPQDRQFILSSKKLLLSDSGFYLCAWSGEETQYFGPGTRLLVL.

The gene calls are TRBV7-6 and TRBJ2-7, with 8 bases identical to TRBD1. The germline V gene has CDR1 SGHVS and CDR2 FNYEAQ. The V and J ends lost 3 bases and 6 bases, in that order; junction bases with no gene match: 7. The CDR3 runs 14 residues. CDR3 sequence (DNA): TGTGCCAGCAGCTTTGGACAGGGTCTTGGCGAGCAGTACTTC. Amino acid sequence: CASSFGQGLGEQYF.

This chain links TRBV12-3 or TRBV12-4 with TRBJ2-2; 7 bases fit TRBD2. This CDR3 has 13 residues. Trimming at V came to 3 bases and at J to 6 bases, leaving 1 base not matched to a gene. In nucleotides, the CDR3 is TGTGCCAGCAGTTTGGCGGGGGCCGGGGAGCTGTTTTTT. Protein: CASSLAGAGELFF.

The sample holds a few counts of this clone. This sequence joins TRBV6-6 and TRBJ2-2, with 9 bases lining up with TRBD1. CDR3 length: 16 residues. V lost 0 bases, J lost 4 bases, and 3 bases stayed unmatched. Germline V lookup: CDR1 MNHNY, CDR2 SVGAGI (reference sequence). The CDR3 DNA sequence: TGTGCCAGCAGTTACTCTGGGACAGGGACCACCGGGGAGCTGTTTTTT. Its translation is CASSYSGTGTTGELFF.

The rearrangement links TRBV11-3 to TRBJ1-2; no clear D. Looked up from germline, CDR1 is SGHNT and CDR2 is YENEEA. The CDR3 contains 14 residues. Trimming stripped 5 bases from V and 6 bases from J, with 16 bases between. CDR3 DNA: TGTGCCAGCAGCCGCTCAGGTGCCCTGGATGGCTACACCTTC. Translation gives CASSRSGALDGYTF.

DNA for the CDR3: TGTGCCAGCAGTGAATTGAGGACAGGGTACTACTTC. Translation gives CASSELRTGYYF. The chain links TRBV6-1 to TRBJ2-7; 8 bases map to TRBD1. There are 12 residues in the CDR3. Germline CDR1 is MNHNS and CDR2 is SASEGT. After removal of 2 bases from V and 13 bases from J, the junction contained 7 bases not matched to a gene.